This T cell receptor beta chain was sequenced during a study of cytomegalovirus exposure and HLA in healthy donors. The table lists this clone with a few counts. Its antigen is not known. The PCR ran on 60 Vbeta and 13 Jbeta primers. Some clones are missing from TCRdb's copy, which holds only in-frame ones; the method was immunoSEQ multiplex PCR. The table records roughly 150,000 clones, around 76% of them present only once. With V trimmed by 1 base and J by 2 bases, 9 bases remained unmatched. The CDR3 extends over 18 amino acids. CDR1 and CDR2 (germline): SGHTA, FQGNSA. Findings and limits, study-wide: Previous analysis showed most TCR beta V segments were productive about 87% or about 30% of the time. Researchers reported that a few CMV-associated chains were confirmed in vitro as CMV antigen-specific. The Asian-associated ancestry cluster reportedly had fewer N-insertions than the 666-donor mean in a later analysis.

The TCR sequence derives from a middle-aged woman in good health and CMV-seronegative. V is TRBV7-2 and J is TRBJ2-1, with TRBD2 matching over 9 bases. The sample comprised PBMCs. CDR3 DNA sequence: TGTGCCAGCAGCTTAGTAGCGGGAGATGTAGGGGCCTACAATGAGCAGTTCTTC. Protein sequence: CASSLVAGDVGAYNEQFF.